This T cell receptor (beta chain) was captured in a study of cytomegalovirus exposure and HLA in healthy donors. Notes on the study in general: The majority of CMV-associated TCR beta chains were reported as apparently HLA-restricted in a later analysis.

This clone was seen only once. Its antigen is unknown. CDR3 length: 13 amino acids. Germline values: CDR1 SGDLS, CDR2 YYNGEE. V was shortened by 2 bases and J by 2 bases, with 5 bases between the two germline ends. In the PCR, 60 Vbeta and 13 Jbeta primers were used. The repertoire was sequenced with immunoSEQ multiplex PCR; TCRdb's copy has only in-frame clones and lacks some. The data show over 150,000 clones, 65% to 70% seen once. The source is a woman aged 18-29 years in good health and CMV-seropositive. The specimen sequenced was PBMCs. The chain links TRBV9 to TRBJ1-3, with D unresolved. The CDR3: CASSVGPGNTIYF. In DNA form, the CDR3 reads TGTGCCAGCAGCGTCGGTCCTGGAAACACCATATATTTT.